This T cell receptor (beta chain) stems from a study of beta chain features in type 1 diabetes (dated by TCRdb to 2016 to 2018). General notes on the study: No differences in mean age, gender distribution, total cell number or subset yield were found between patients and healthy donors. Across all samples, about 110 million sorted cells were examined, and cell number per subset correlated strongly with RNA yield. The study compared TCRB repertoires of sorted circulating CD4+ T cell subsets between recently diagnosed type 1 diabetes patients and matched healthy donors. Naive and central memory subsets were obtained from all 30 or so donors, but regulatory and stem cell-like memory subsets were isolated from only 8 patients and roughly eight healthy donors. Findings and caveats that apply to the study as a whole: Because cDNA rather than genomic DNA was sequenced, highly expressing activated cells could have been over-represented, although no difference in activation and CD3 levels was found between groups. HLA sub-analyses involved small numbers of individuals, so any influence of HLA type on TCRB rearrangement remained unresolved. Shorter templates might be favored by PCR, yet because patient and control samples were amplified and corrected together, any such skew would affect both groups equally. Naive, central memory and regulatory TCRB repertoires appeared more similar among patients than among healthy donors. In all four CD4+ subsets, TCRB CDR3 length was moderately but significantly shorter in type 1 diabetes patients. At VDJ recombination sites, type 1 diabetes patients had fewer insertions and more deleted nucleotides, which implies abnormalities in thymic rearrangement.

Each donor gave one peripheral blood draw, averaging around 120 mL, which was collected into heparinised tubes. Naive, central memory, regulatory and stem cell-like memory CD4+ T cells were sorted on a BD FACSAria II using a panel including CD45RO, CCR7, CD25, CD127, CD95 and CD27. A purity above 95% was achieved for all sorted populations. Right away, PBMCs were isolated by Lymphoprep density gradient centrifugation and were stained directly, with no culture step. So that batch effects would be minimized, each experiment stained and sorted samples in pairs, pairing one healthy donor with one patient. Clipping removes 6 bases from V and 0 bases from J, with 9 as the unmatched junction base count. Via the germline V gene (reference sequence), CDR1 is MNHEY and CDR2 SMNVEV. There are 18 amino acids in the CDR3, from cysteine to phenylalanine inclusive. Only CDR3 DNA remains: 54 bases, in frame from the first base.

This clone showed up just a few times. Its antigen remains unidentified. Base qualities are missing; no much larger clone stands one base away. All of the isolated RNA was reverse transcribed with the High Capacity cDNA Reverse Transcription Kit, so expressed TCRB transcripts were sequenced. Deep immunoSEQ sequencing was applied to naive, central memory and regulatory T cell samples, giving an average of roughly 3.3 million total reads per sample. Sorted cells were lysed in RLT buffer, and RNA was extracted using DNase-treated RNeasy Micro or Mini kits according to cell number. Each cell subset was processed on its own to prevent cross-contamination, while patient and healthy donor samples were processed together. The immunoSEQ multiplex PCR was used to amplify TCRB sequences from cDNA, yielding 87-bp fragments that span the CDR3 region. Sequencing of the amplicons was performed on the Illumina HiSeq platform. The paper's data handling went like this. PCR bias was corrected computationally using synthetic template baselines, and reads within Hamming distance 2 were collapsed, with unmergeable singletons discarded. Reads were aligned to IMGT to assign V, D and J genes, CDR3 length, and insertions or deletions at six rearrangement sites. Clonotype counts were normalized to sorted cell number within each subset before computing true diversity and Gini coefficients with the tcR R package. The overlap coefficient, calculated on TCRB nucleotide sequences, was used to quantify repertoire sharing. Out-of-frame TCRB sequences from naive cells were analyzed to stand in for the pre-selection repertoire. TCRdb carries this immuneACCESS record with in-frame sequences only. Its versions omit some clonotypes, under half of them owing to an unresolved V gene in the studies checked, with the rest unexplained. V and J calls and clone size are copied from that table; D and trimming were computed from the DNA. Recorded for this sample are approximately 250,000 clones; about 10% of them occurred a single time. 0.03% to 0.035% of the sample lies in the top ten.

The chain was built from TRBV27 and TRBJ2-6; TRBD1 lines up with 9 middle nucleotides. This receptor was taken from a woman under 30 in good health. The sequencing input was naive CD4+ T cells from blood. The cell subset or site label corresponds to: true naive CD4+ T cells. The DNA is as follows: TGTGCCAGCAGGGGACAGGGAAACTTTGACTCTGGGGCCAACGTCCTGACTTTC. The resulting protein is CASRGQGNFDSGANVLTF.